Presented here are 20 T cell receptor beta chains from one specimen sequenced in a study of beta chain features in type 1 diabetes. Expressed TCRB transcripts were sequenced because the isolated RNA had all been reverse transcribed beforehand. TCRdb keeps only in-frame clones here, not all; method: immunoSEQ multiplex PCR. The table has approximately 400,000 clones, roughly 16% seen once; the top ten hold more than 0.015%. Sequencing was done on a sample of naive CD4+ T cells from blood. Receptor source: a woman in her late teens or twenties in good health.

The rearrangement uses TRBV28 and TRBJ2-3, with 11 bases identical to TRBD2. With V trimmed by 2 bases and J by 2 bases, 6 bases remained unmatched. In germline, CDR1 is MDHEN, CDR2 SYDVKM. This CDR3 region has 17 residues. The CDR3 spells CASSLGLAGGITDTQYF. DNA of the CDR3: TGTGCCAGCAGTTTAGGTCTAGCGGGAGGAATCACAGATACGCAGTATTTT.

This clone appeared a few times. This chain joins TRBV19 and TRBJ1-3, with D hard to call. The CDR3 consists of 13 residues. Trimming stripped 7 bases from V and 1 base from J, with 8 bases between. CDR1 LNHDA and CDR2 SQIVND come from the germline V gene (reference sequence). Here the CDR3 DNA reads TGTGCCAGTACGGAGATATCTGGAAACACCATATATTTT. This encodes CASTEISGNTIYF.

The chain recombines TRBV6-1 with TRBJ2-7; TRBD2 matches 8 bases. The CDR3 is 14 amino acids. Germline loops: CDR1 MNHNS, CDR2 SASEGT. Trimming at V came to 6 bases and at J to 2 bases, leaving 6 bases not matched to a gene. The CDR3, as DNA: TGTGCCAGCAGCCAGAGCGGGAGTACCTACGAGCAGTACTTC. Protein: CASSQSGSTYEQYF.

In its sample, this clone was seen a few times. V gene TRBV15 combines with J gene TRBJ2-5; TRBD2 might be the D (5 bases). CDR1 is LNHNV and CDR2 is YYDKDF in the germline V gene (reference sequence). The CDR3 has 13 residues. V dropped 1 base and J dropped 5 bases, with 8 bases sitting between them. Here the CDR3 DNA reads TGTGCCACCAGCAGAGGCAGCGGTGAGACCCAGTACTTC. This codes for CATSRGSGETQYF. The full variable domain, with the rest looked up from reference TRBV15 and TRBJ2-5, is DAMVIQNPRYQVTQFGKPVTLSCSQTLNHNVMYWYQQKSSQAPKLLFHYYDKDFNNEADTPDNFQSRRPNTSFCFLDIRSPGLGDTAMYLCATSRGSGETQYFGPGTRLLVL.

The rearrangement uses TRBV29-1 and TRBJ1-2; D may be TRBD1 (5 bases). The CDR3 consists of 12 residues. The germline V gene encodes CDR1 SQVTM and CDR2 ANQGSEA. Trimming removed 2 bases at V and 4 bases at J, with 8 bases between. The CDR3 spells CSVEQGTYGYTF. The DNA of the CDR3 is TGCAGCGTTGAACAGGGTACCTATGGCTACACCTTC.

The V and J genes are TRBV28 and TRBJ2-7, with D hard to call. CDR1 is MDHEN and CDR2 is SYDVKM in the germline V gene. The CDR3 has 14 residues. Trimming stripped 3 bases from V and 2 bases from J, with 11 bases between. This chain's CDR3 is CASSLGSRTYEQYF. The CDR3 nucleotides are TGTGCCAGCAGTTTGGGCAGCCGTACCTACGAGCAGTACTTC.

In its sample, this clone was seen a few times. The chain links TRBV13 to TRBJ2-7, with a weak D call TRBD2 (7 bases). Germline V lookup: CDR1 PRHDT, CDR2 FYEKMQ (reference sequence). Trimming left V 6 bases short and J 4 bases short, with 19 bases between. The CDR3 covers 15 residues. The CDR3 sequence is CASSRGAREAYEQYF. The CDR3 DNA sequence: TGTGCCAGCAGTCGGGGGGCGCGGGAAGCGTACGAGCAGTACTTC.

This chain links TRBV29-1 with TRBJ1-1; perhaps TRBD1 as D (6 bases). V lost 6 bases, J lost 6 bases, and 20 bases lay in between. CDR1 is SQVTM, CDR2 ANQGSEA, per germline. The CDR3 totals 14 residues. The CDR3 region has the DNA TGCAGCGTCCTTTATGACAGGATAAGACCTGAAGCTTTCTTT. Translation gives CSVLYDRIRPEAFF.

This sequence joins TRBV5-1 and TRBJ2-2, with D tentatively TRBD1 (5 bases). CDR1 and CDR2 (germline): SGHRS, YFSETQ. Trimming removed 4 bases from V and 2 bases from J, with 12 bases in between. This CDR3 has 15 residues. The CDR3 spells CASSRRQINTGELFF. In nucleotides, the CDR3 is TGCGCCAGCAGCCGTAGACAGATCAACACCGGGGAGCTGTTTTTT.

The V gene is TRBV29-1, the J gene TRBJ1-1, with a weak D call TRBD1 (5 bases). CDR1 is SQVTM, CDR2 ANQGSEA, per germline. Trimming took 7 bases from V and 0 from J, leaving 12 bases between them. This CDR3 comprises 13 residues. CDR3 DNA: TGCAGCGCCGAGACAGTAATGAACACTGAAGCTTTCTTT. Encoded protein: CSAETVMNTEAFF.

This chain links TRBV11-2 with TRBJ1-2, with 8 bases fitting TRBD1. V was pared by 6 bases and J by 4 bases, with 4 bases of the junction left unmatched. CDR1 SGHAT and CDR2 FQNNGV come from the germline V gene. This CDR3 is 13 amino acids long. The CDR3: CASSRTGSYGYTF. CDR3 coding DNA: TGTGCCAGCAGTCGGACAGGGTCCTATGGCTACACCTTC.

This clone appeared a few times. V gene TRBV7-9 combines with J gene TRBJ2-1; 7 positions match TRBD2. Trimming at V came to 7 bases and at J to 7 bases, leaving 10 bases not matched to a gene. The CDR3 extends over 14 amino acids. Germline V gene lookup returns CDR1 SEHNR and CDR2 FQNEAQ (reference sequence). The CDR3 loop is CASKVTAGVNEQFF. In DNA, the CDR3 is TGTGCCAGCAAGGTGACCGCGGGAGTTAATGAGCAGTTCTTC.

V gene TRBV7-9 combines with J gene TRBJ2-5, with TRBD2 identical over 12 bases. Germline V gene data show CDR1 as SEHNR and CDR2 as FQNEAQ (reference sequence). The CDR3 is 16 amino acids. Unmatched junction bases numbered 5, after V lost 5 bases and J lost 1 base. This CDR3 reads CASSPPGLAGQETQYF. For the CDR3, the DNA is TGTGCCAGCAGCCCGCCGGGACTAGCGGGCCAAGAGACCCAGTACTTC.

This clone was found a few times. The chain is built from TRBV7-8 and TRBJ1-3, with no clear D. The CDR3 is 13 residues long. Trimming removed 9 bases from V and 0 bases from J, with 9 bases in between. Germline loops: CDR1 SGHVS, CDR2 FQNEAQ. CDR3 nucleotide sequence: TGTGCCAGTCGACGGGACTCTGGAAACACCATATATTTT. It yields the protein CASRRDSGNTIYF.

On this clone itself: The same CDR3 arises from other DNA sequences in this sample as well. The chain combines TRBV6-5 with TRBJ2-1; D might be TRBD1 (6 bases). The CDR3 extends over 12 amino acids. Germline V lookup: CDR1 MNHEY, CDR2 SVGAGI. With 8 bases removed from V and 4 bases from J, the gap between germline ends came to 9 bases. The CDR3 protein is CASSRGYNEQFF. CDR3 nucleotide sequence: TGTGCCAGCTCGAGGGGGTACAATGAGCAGTTCTTC.

The V and J genes are TRBV27 and TRBJ2-7, with 8 bases lining up with TRBD1. Germline CDR1 and CDR2: MNHEY and SMNVEV (reference sequence). This CDR3 contains 16 residues. Losses at the gene ends were 2 bases for V and 1 base for J; bases not matched to a gene: 7. The CDR3 region is CASSLGLDRASYEQYF. DNA for the CDR3: TGTGCCAGCAGTTTAGGGCTGGACAGGGCATCCTACGAGCAGTACTTC.

Only a few counts were recorded for this clone. This chain uses TRBV11-2 with TRBJ2-3; D may be TRBD2 (6 bases). CDR3 length: 15 residues. The germline V and J ends were trimmed by 0 bases and 2 bases, with 9 bases remaining between them. Germline CDR1 and CDR2: SGHAT and FQNNGV. In DNA, the CDR3 is TGTGCCAGCAGCTTAGAGGGCGGGGACACAGATACGCAGTATTTT. Its translation is CASSLEGGDTDTQYF.

The genes are TRBV7-2 and TRBJ2-1, with D hard to call. In germline, CDR1 is SGHTA, CDR2 FQGNSA. The CDR3 has 12 residues. The V and J ends lost 1 base and 7 bases respectively, with 5 bases between them. CDR3 protein: CASSLGANEQFF. CDR3 DNA: TGTGCCAGCAGCTTAGGGGCAAATGAGCAGTTCTTC.

The J gene is TRBJ1-2, the V gene TRBV9; tentatively, D is TRBD1 (6 bases). The germline gives CDR1 SGDLS, CDR2 YYNGEE. The CDR3 runs 15 residues. Trimming left V 0 bases short and J 2 bases short, with 11 bases between. This chain's CDR3 is CASSVGSGTNYGYTF. For the CDR3, the DNA is TGTGCCAGCAGCGTAGGGTCGGGGACAAACTATGGCTACACCTTC.

The V gene is TRBV6-5, the J gene TRBJ1-2, with 7 bases matching TRBD1. J lost 4 bases, V lost 2 bases, and 7 bases had no gene match. The CDR3 is 15 amino acids. Germline CDR1 is MNHEY and CDR2 is SVGAGI. CDR3 residues: CASSYTYRGIYGYTF. Written as DNA, the CDR3 is TGTGCCAGCAGTTACACTTACAGGGGAATCTATGGCTACACCTTC.